This T cell receptor (beta chain) appears in the sequencing data of a study of PD-1 blockade in classical Hodgkin lymphoma. Regarding the study as a whole: Relapsed/refractory patients reportedly had lower baseline diversity than newly diagnosed patients. Complete responders' diversity at baseline resembled that of newly diagnosed patients. Patients starting nivolumab less than 1 year after ASCT had lower diversity and were excluded from later analyses. TCR diversity in CD4+, not CD8+, cells rose significantly by C4D1.

With no exception, relapse followed autologous stem cell transplantation in all patients, and brentuximab vedotin exposure varied. Data came from immunoSEQ multiplex PCR; TCRdb stores just in-frame clones and leaves some out. The profile shows 72,000 or so clones, about 93% of them singletons. With regard to this clone: Its antigen is undetermined.

The CDR3 loop spans 18 amino acids. V lost 0 bases and J 1 base, leaving 21 bases between the germline ends. The germline CDR1 and CDR2 sequences are GTSNPN and SVGIG (reference sequence). The clonotype originates from a human donor with classical Hodgkin lymphoma. Sequencing used peripheral blood mononuclear cells (PBMCs), obtained at baseline. The chain has TRBV30 and TRBJ1-1; D is uncertain. The CDR3 region has the DNA TGTGCCTGGAGTGTGGCGTTAGGCTATTGGCACTCGAACACTGAAGCTTTCTTT. Its protein product is CAWSVALGYWHSNTEAFF. The variable domain in full, with the rest retrieved from reference TRBV30 and TRBJ1-1, is SQTIHQWPATLVQPVGSPLSLECTVEGTSNPNLYWYRQAAGRGLQLLFYSVGIGQISSEVPQNLSASRPQDRQFILSSKKLLLSDSGFYLCAWSVALGYWHSNTEAFFGQGTRLTVV.